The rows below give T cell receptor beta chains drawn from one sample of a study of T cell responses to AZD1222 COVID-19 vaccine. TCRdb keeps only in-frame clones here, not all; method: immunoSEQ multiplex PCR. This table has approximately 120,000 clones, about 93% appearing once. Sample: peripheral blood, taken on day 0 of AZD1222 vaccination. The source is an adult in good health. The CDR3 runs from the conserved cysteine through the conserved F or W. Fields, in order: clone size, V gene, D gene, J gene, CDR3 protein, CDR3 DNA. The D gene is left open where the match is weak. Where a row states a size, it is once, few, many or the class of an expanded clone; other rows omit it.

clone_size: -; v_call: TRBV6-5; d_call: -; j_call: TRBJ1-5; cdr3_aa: CASRPTSRGNQPQHF; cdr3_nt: TGTGCCAGCAGACCGACCTCGAGGGGCAATCAGCCCCAGCATTTT
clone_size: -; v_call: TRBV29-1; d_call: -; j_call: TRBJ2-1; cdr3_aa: CSALDPRSYNEQFF; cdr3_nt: TGCAGCGCCCTCGACCCTCGCTCCTACAATGAGCAGTTCTTC
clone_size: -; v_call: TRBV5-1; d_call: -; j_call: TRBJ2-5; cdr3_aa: CASSPQGTQETQYF; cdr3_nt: TGCGCCAGCAGCCCCCAGGGGACCCAAGAGACCCAGTACTTC
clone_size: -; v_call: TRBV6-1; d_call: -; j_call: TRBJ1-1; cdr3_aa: CASSELGLVNTEAFF; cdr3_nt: TGTGCCAGCAGTGAGTTGGGTTTAGTGAACACTGAAGCTTTCTTT
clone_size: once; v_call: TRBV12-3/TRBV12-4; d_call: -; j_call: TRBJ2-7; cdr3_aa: CASSPTTGEQYF; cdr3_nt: TGTGCCAGCAGTCCTACCACGGGAGAGCAGTACTTC
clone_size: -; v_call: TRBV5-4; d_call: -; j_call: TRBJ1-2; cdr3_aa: CASSLDGGQRFGYTF; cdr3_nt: TGTGCCAGCAGCTTGGATGGGGGCCAGCGGTTTGGCTACACCTTC
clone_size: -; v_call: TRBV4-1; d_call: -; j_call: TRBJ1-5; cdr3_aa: CASSQRNGGNQPQHF; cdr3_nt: TGCGCCAGCAGCCAACGAAACGGGGGCAATCAGCCCCAGCATTTT
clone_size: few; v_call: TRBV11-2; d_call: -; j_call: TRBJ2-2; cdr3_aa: CASSSIWGPTNGELFF; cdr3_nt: TGTGCCAGCAGCTCAATCTGGGGCCCCACAAACGGGGAGCTGTTTTTT
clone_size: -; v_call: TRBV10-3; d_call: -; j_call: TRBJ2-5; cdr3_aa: CAIRPDGFETQYF; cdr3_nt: TGTGCCATTAGACCTGACGGTTTTGAGACCCAGTACTTC
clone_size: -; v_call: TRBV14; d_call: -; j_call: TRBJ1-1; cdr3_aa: CASSQDLTEAFF; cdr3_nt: TGTGCCAGCAGCCAAGATCTAACTGAAGCTTTCTTT
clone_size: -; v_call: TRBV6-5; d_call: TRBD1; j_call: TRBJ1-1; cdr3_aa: CASSSATGVTEAFF; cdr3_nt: TGTGCCAGCAGTTCCGCGACAGGGGTCACTGAAGCTTTCTTT
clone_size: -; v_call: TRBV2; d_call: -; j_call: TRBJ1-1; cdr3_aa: CASSDPNTEAFF; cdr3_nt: TGTGCCAGCAGTGACCCCAACACTGAAGCTTTCTTT
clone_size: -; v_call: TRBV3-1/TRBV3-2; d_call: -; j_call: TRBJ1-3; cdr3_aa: CASSHVASSGNTIYF; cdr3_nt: TGTGCCAGCAGCCATGTGGCAAGTTCTGGAAACACCATATATTTT
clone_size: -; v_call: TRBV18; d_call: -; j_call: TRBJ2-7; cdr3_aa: CASSPPYGITTYEQYF; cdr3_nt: TGTGCCAGCTCACCACCTTACGGGATAACTACCTACGAGCAGTACTTC
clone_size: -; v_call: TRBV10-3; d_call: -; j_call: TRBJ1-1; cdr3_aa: CAISDPGGEAFF; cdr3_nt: TGTGCCATCAGTGATCCGGGTGGTGAAGCTTTCTTT
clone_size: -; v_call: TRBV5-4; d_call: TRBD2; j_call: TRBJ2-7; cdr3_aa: CASSLGTSGGTGEQYF; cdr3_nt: TGTGCCAGCAGCCTAGGGACTAGCGGGGGAACTGGCGAGCAGTACTTC
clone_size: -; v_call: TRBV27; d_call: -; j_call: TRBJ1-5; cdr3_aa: CASSFPGREPQHF; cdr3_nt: TGTGCCAGCAGTTTTCCAGGGCGGGAGCCCCAGCATTTT
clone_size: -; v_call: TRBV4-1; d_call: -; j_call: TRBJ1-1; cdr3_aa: CASSHILGGAFF; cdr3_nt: TGCGCCAGCAGCCACATACTAGGGGGAGCTTTCTTT
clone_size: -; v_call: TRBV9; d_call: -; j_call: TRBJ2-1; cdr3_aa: CASSVEGGPNYNEQFF; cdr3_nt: TGTGCCAGCAGCGTAGAGGGGGGCCCGAACTACAATGAGCAGTTCTTC
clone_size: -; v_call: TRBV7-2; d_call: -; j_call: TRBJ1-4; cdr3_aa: CASSPPGTLAEKLFF; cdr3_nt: TGTGCCAGCAGCCCACCCGGAACACTGGCAGAAAAACTGTTTTTT
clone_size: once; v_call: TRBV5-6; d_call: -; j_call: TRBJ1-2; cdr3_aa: CASSLAGDGYGYTF; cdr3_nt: TGTGCCAGCAGCTTGGCAGGGGATGGTTATGGCTACACCTTC
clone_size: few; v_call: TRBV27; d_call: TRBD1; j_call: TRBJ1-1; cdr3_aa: CASSLGRGLGTEAFF; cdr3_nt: TGTGCCAGCAGTTTGGGCAGGGGGCTGGGGACTGAAGCTTTCTTT